This T cell receptor beta chain emerged from a study of T cells in women clearing cervical HPV infection. About the research overall: Case blood drawn at lesion detection; control blood after infection cleared.

This clone is labeled medium-sized (0.01 to 0.1%) based on frequency. The read ends 3 residues before the CDR3 terminus; that terminus is restored from the germline J gene. TCRdb's table, derived via immunoSEQ multiplex PCR, lists solely in-frame clones and lacks some. Across 20,000 or so clones, the top ten clones capture about 12% of the sample. Between the trimmed V and J ends, which lost 1 base and 3 bases, there was a span of 13 bases. Germline V gives CDR1 SNHLY, CDR2 FYNNEI. This CDR3 spans 15 amino acids. Dot-blot hybridization genotyped cervical HPV amplified with MY09/MY11 PCR. The TCR comes from a woman aged 18 to 75 with a cervical HPV16 infection that either progressed to CIN3+ or cleared (not recorded which). This chain links TRBV2 with TRBJ2-7, with D possibly matching TRBD2 (6 bases). The sample was blood buffy coat. The CDR3 protein is CASSEELGLYYEQYF. The part of the CDR3 DNA that was read is TGTGCCAGCAGTGAAGAGTTGGGACTCTACTACGAG.